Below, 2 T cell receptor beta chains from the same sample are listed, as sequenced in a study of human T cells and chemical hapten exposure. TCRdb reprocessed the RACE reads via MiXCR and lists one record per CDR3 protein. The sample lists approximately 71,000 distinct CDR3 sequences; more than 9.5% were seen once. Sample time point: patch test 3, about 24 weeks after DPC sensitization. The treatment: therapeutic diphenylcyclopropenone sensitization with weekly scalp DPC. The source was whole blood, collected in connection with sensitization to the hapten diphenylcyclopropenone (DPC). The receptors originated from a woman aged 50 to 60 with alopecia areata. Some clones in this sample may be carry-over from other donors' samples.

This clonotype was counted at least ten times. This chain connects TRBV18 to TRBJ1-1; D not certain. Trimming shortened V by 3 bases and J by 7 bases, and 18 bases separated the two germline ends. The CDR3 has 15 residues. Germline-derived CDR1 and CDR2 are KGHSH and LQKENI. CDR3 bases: TGTGCCAGCTCACCTTTGACACCGGACGGATTTGAAGCTTTCTTT. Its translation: CASSPLTPDGFEAFF.

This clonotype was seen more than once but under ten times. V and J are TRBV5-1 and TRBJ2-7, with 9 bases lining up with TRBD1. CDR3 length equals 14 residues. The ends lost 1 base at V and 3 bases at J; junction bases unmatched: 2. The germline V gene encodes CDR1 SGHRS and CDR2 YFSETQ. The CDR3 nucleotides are TGCGCCAGCAGCTTGCGACAGGGGGTCTACGAGCAGTACTTC. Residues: CASSLRQGVYEQYF.